Below, one T cell receptor beta chain is given with its context. Its specificity is not known. The data are from a study of shared clonotypes between healthy human individuals. J lost 6 bases, V lost 5 bases, and 12 bases had no gene match. Germline V lookup: CDR1 MNHEY, CDR2 SMNVEV (reference sequence). This CDR3 is 18 amino acids long. Whole-study results and caveats: The generation probabilities recorded for non-shared clonotypes fell below those of clonotypes shared by all four donors.

Deep-level running was used for the assay. Repertoires were generated with immunoSEQ multiplex PCR, while TCRdb's copy carries only in-frame clones and drops some. The sample carries approximately 2.1 million clones, approximately 95% recorded once. This clonotype was sampled from a man between 18 and 29 years old in good health. Some clones in this sample may be carry-over from other donors' samples. The V and J genes are TRBV27 and TRBJ2-2, with TRBD2 identical over 13 bases. Specimen: naive CD4+ T cells from PBMCs. Subset described: CD45RA+ positively selected. Here the CDR3 reads CASSRKGGLAGKAGELFF. DNA for the CDR3: TGTGCCAGCAGTAGAAAGGGGGGACTAGCGGGAAAAGCCGGGGAGCTGTTTTTT.